The 10 T cell receptor beta chains listed next were all sequenced from one sample in a study of human T cells and chemical hapten exposure. TCRdb processed the RACE reads anew with MiXCR; each CDR3 protein has one entry. The data hold tens of thousands of distinct CDR3 sequences, with 12% observed a single time. Time point given: patch test 1, 2 weeks after DPC sensitization. Noted treatment: therapeutic diphenylcyclopropenone sensitization with weekly scalp DPC. Here the sequenced sample was whole blood, taken in connection with sensitization to the hapten diphenylcyclopropenone (DPC). These receptors all stem from a woman in her fifties or sixties with alopecia areata. Some clones in this sample may be carry-over from other donors' samples.

This clonotype was counted many times. The chain carries TRBV20-1 and TRBJ2-3, with D tentatively TRBD1 or TRBD2 (5 bases each). This CDR3 is 13 amino acids long. Between the trimmed V and J ends, which lost 5 bases and 7 bases, there was a span of 16 bases. The germline V gene has CDR1 DFQATT and CDR2 SNEGSKA (reference sequence). CDR3 in DNA: TGCAGTGCTGATGTGGGGGTTCACAATACGCAGTATTTT. Its protein is CSADVGVHNTQYF.

This clonotype occurred a few times. V is TRBV5-1 and J is TRBJ2-7; the match to TRBD2 covers 10 bases. Unmatched junction bases numbered 12, after V lost 4 bases and J lost 5 bases. The length of the CDR3 is 16 residues. Per germline, CDR1 SGHRS and CDR2 YFSETQ. The CDR3 reads CASSAGLALGGDEQYF. The CDR3 DNA sequence: TGCGCCAGCAGCGCGGGACTAGCGCTCGGCGGAGACGAGCAGTACTTC.

CDR3 DNA sequence: TGCGCCAGCAGCCAGGGCCCGAGCACAGATACGCAGTATTTT. Translating gives CASSQGPSTDTQYF. V is TRBV5-1 and J is TRBJ2-3; a weak D match, TRBD1 (5 bases). The CDR3 runs to 14 residues. Between the trimmed V and J ends, which lost 4 bases and 0 bases, there was a span of 9 bases. The germline gives CDR1 SGHRS, CDR2 YFSETQ.

The chain joins TRBV11-2 to TRBJ2-1, with 9 bases that match TRBD2. The CDR3 totals 15 residues. The germline V gene has CDR1 SGHAT and CDR2 FQNNGV. V shed 5 bases and J 5 bases; nucleotides not matched to a gene: 7. In DNA form, the CDR3 reads TGTGCCAGCAGCGTGACTAGCGGAATTAACAATGAGCAGTTCTTC. Its protein product is CASSVTSGINNEQFF.

CDR3 sequence: CASSEGGPGLSGVPWEQYF. Written as DNA, the CDR3 is TGTGCCAGCAGTGAAGGAGGACCAGGACTTAGCGGGGTCCCCTGGGAGCAGTACTTC. This chain joins TRBV6-1 and TRBJ2-7; 8 bases agree with TRBD2. V was pared by 1 base and J by 7 bases, with 21 bases of the junction left unmatched. The CDR3 is made up of 19 amino acids. Germline values: CDR1 MNHNS, CDR2 SASEGT.

This clonotype has at least ten counts. The V call is TRBV29-1, the J call TRBJ1-3; maybe TRBD1 (6 bases). From germline, CDR1 is SQVTM and CDR2 ANQGSEA. CDR3 length: 13 amino acids. V was pared by 4 bases and J by 2 bases, with 9 bases between. CDR3 nucleotide sequence: TGCAGCGTTGCAGGGGTCCCTGGAAACACCATATATTTT. This translates into CSVAGVPGNTIYF. The complete variable domain, with remaining parts taken from reference TRBV29-1 and TRBJ1-3, reads SAVISQKPSRDICQRGTSLTIQCQVDSQVTMMFWYRQQPGQSLTLIATANQGSEATYESGFVIDKFPISRPNLTFSTLTVSNMSPEDSSIYLCSVAGVPGNTIYFGEGSWLTVV.

In its sample, this clonotype was seen many times. The chain joins TRBV11-2 to TRBJ2-3, with 7 positions matching TRBD1. There are 19 residues in the CDR3. V was clipped by 5 bases and J by 2 bases; unmatched bases: 19. The germline gives CDR1 SGHAT, CDR2 FQNNGV. CDR3 residues: CASSVSHRTGATPTDTQYF. Written as DNA, the CDR3 is TGTGCCAGCAGCGTCAGCCATCGGACAGGCGCTACGCCCACAGATACGCAGTATTTT.

The sample holds a few counts of this clonotype. The chain is built from TRBV3-1 and TRBJ1-1; D not certain. The CDR3 runs to 14 residues. Trimming shortened V by 0 bases and J by 4 bases, and 9 bases separated the two germline ends. Germline V gene data show CDR1 as LGHDT and CDR2 as YNNKEL (reference sequence). The CDR3 reads CASSQDWTSTEAFF. The CDR3 DNA is TGTGCCAGCAGCCAAGATTGGACTTCCACTGAAGCTTTCTTT. The complete variable domain, with remaining parts taken from reference TRBV3-1 and TRBJ1-1, reads DTAVSQTPKYLVTQMGNDKSIKCEQNLGHDTMYWYKQDSKKFLKIMFSYNNKELIINETVPNRFSPKSPDKAHLNLHINSLELGDSAVYFCASSQDWTSTEAFFGQGTRLTVV.

Many counts were recorded for this clonotype. Here the CDR3 reads CASSRRTNEQYF. The DNA for the CDR3 is TGTGCCAGTAGTAGGCGGACTAACGAGCAGTACTTC. The genes are TRBV19 and TRBJ2-7; weak D call: TRBD2 (6 bases). Looked up from germline, CDR1 is LNHDA and CDR2 is SQIVND (reference sequence). Trimming cost V 4 bases and J 5 bases, with 9 bases left between them. This CDR3 is built from 12 residues.

This rearrangement joins TRBV27 to TRBJ1-6, with a possible D match to TRBD1 (5 bases). The length of the CDR3 is 14 residues. Looked up from germline, CDR1 is MNHEY and CDR2 is SMNVEV (reference sequence). Between the trimmed V and J ends, which lost 6 bases and 9 bases, there was a span of 15 bases. The CDR3 reads CASRPGTLSSPLHF. For the CDR3, the DNA is TGTGCCAGCAGGCCAGGGACTCTAAGTTCACCCCTCCACTTT.